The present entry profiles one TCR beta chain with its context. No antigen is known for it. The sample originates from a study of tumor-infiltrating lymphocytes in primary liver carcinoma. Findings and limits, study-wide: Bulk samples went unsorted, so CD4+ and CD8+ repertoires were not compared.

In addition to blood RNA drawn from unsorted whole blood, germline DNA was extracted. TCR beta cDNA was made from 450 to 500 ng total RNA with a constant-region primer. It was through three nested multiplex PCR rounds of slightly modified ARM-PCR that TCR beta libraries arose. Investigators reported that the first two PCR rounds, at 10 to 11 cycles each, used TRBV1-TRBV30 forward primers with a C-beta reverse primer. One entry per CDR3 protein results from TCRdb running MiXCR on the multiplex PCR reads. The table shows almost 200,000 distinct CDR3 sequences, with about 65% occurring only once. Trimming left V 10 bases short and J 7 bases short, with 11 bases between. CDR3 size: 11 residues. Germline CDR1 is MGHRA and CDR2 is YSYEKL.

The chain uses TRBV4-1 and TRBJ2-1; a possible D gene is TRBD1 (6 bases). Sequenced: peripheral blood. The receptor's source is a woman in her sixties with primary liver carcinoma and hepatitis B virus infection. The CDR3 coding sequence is TGCGCCAACAGTCAGGGGAATGAGCAGTTCTTC. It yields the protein CANSQGNEQFF.